A single sample is the source of the 29 T cell receptor beta chains below, sequenced in a study of control samples from healthy donors and cancer patients. The protocol was immunoSEQ multiplex PCR, while the TCRdb copy is restricted to in-frame clones and leaves out a portion. The sample records 71,000 or so clones, about nine tenths being singletons. The sample was PBMCs. Receptors were obtained from a man between 60 and 75 years old with lung cancer.

This clone was seen only once. V is TRBV30 and J is TRBJ1-3; D gene ambiguous. With 2 bases removed from V and 0 bases from J, the gap between germline ends came to 8 bases. CDR3 length: 14 residues. The germline gives CDR1 GTSNPN, CDR2 SVGIG (reference sequence). The CDR3 is CAWSPADSGNTIYF. The CDR3 nucleotides read TGTGCCTGGAGTCCAGCCGACTCTGGAAACACCATATATTTT. The full variable domain, with the rest looked up from reference TRBV30 and TRBJ1-3, is SQTIHQWPATLVQPVGSPLSLECTVEGTSNPNLYWYRQAAGRGLQLLFYSVGIGQISSEVPQNLSASRPQDRQFILSSKKLLLSDSGFYLCAWSPADSGNTIYFGEGSWLTVV.

V and J are TRBV5-6 and TRBJ1-1, with no clear D. Germline values: CDR1 SGHDT, CDR2 YYEEEE. The V gene lost 2 bases and the J gene lost 5 bases, with 7 bases spanning the gap. CDR3 length: 12 residues. CDR3 sequence: CASSFMGTEAFF. For the CDR3, the DNA is TGTGCCAGCAGCTTCATGGGGACTGAAGCTTTCTTT.

This chain links TRBV12-3 or TRBV12-4 with TRBJ1-6; D remains ambiguous. V was shortened by 6 bases and J by 5 bases, with 5 bases between the two germline ends. CDR3 size: 12 residues. The CDR3 coding sequence is TGTGCCAGCAGGCCAAATAATTCACCCCTCCACTTT. It codes for CASRPNNSPLHF.

The chain uses TRBV5-1 and TRBJ2-3; D remains unclear. CDR3 size: 14 residues. Germline CDR1 reads SGHRS; CDR2 reads YFSETQ. V lost 0 bases to trimming and J lost 4 bases, with 9 bases between them. The DNA for the CDR3 is TGCGCCAGCAGCTTGGCCAAGGGCTCAGATACGCAGTATTTT. Residues: CASSLAKGSDTQYF.

The V and J genes are TRBV18 and TRBJ2-3; TRBD2 aligns across 8 bases. J lost 1 base, V lost 4 bases, and 7 bases had no gene match. The CDR3 has 16 residues. Germline-derived CDR1 and CDR2 are KGHSH and LQKENI. The CDR3 loop is CASSQGLVGGTDTQYF. The CDR3 DNA reads as TGTGCCAGCTCACAGGGACTAGTGGGAGGCACAGATACGCAGTATTTT.

The chain uses TRBV11-2 and TRBJ2-1; D not resolved. The germline V gene has CDR1 SGHAT and CDR2 FQNNGV. This CDR3 comprises 14 residues. The V and J ends lost 1 base and 2 bases respectively, with 6 bases between them. The CDR3 sequence is CASSLGATYNEQFF. In DNA form, the CDR3 reads TGTGCCAGCAGCTTAGGGGCAACCTACAATGAGCAGTTCTTC.

The chain employs TRBV29-1 and TRBJ1-4; 11 bases match TRBD1. The CDR3 contains 15 residues. V shed 7 bases and J 3 bases; nucleotides not matched to a gene: 7. CDR1 and CDR2 from the germline V gene are SQVTM and ANQGSEA. The CDR3 spells CSGMDRGLSNEKLFF. The CDR3 nucleotides are TGCAGCGGGATGGACAGGGGGCTATCTAATGAAAAACTGTTTTTT.

The genes are TRBV2 and TRBJ1-5, with unresolved D. Trimming took 7 bases from V and 2 from J, leaving 9 bases between them. The CDR3 contains 13 residues. Germline lookup yields CDR1 SNHLY and CDR2 FYNNEI. CDR3 residues: CASTLAGNQPQHF. CDR3 bases: TGTGCCAGCACCCTGGCGGGCAATCAGCCCCAGCATTTT. The whole variable domain, remainder taken from reference TRBV2 and TRBJ1-5, is EPEVTQTPSHQVTQMGQEVILRCVPISNHLYFYWYRQILGQKVEFLVSFYNNEISEKSEIFDDQFSVERPDGSNFTLKIRSTKLEDSAMYFCASTLAGNQPQHFGDGTRLSIL.

The CDR3 is CASTRQAFYEQYV. In DNA form, the CDR3 reads TGTGCCAGCACCCGACAGGCGTTCTACGAGCAGTACGTC. The J gene is TRBJ2-7, the V gene TRBV5-8, with TRBD1 as a possible D gene (6 bases). The CDR3 has 13 amino acids. Per the germline V gene, CDR1 is SGHTS and CDR2 is YDEGEE. Trimming shortened V by 6 bases and J by 3 bases, and 13 bases separated the two germline ends.

V usage is TRBV14 and J usage is TRBJ2-2, with D possibly matching TRBD1 (6 bases). The V end was cut by 6 bases, the J end by 1 base, with 15 bases between. CDR1 and CDR2 from the germline V gene are SGHDN and FVKESK. The CDR3 totals 16 residues. The CDR3 is CASRPNMGQNTGELFF. The CDR3 nucleotides are TGTGCCAGCAGACCTAACATGGGACAGAACACCGGGGAGCTGTTTTTT.

This chain uses TRBV4-1 with TRBJ1-6, with 7 bases identical to TRBD1. Germline V gene data show CDR1 as MGHRA and CDR2 as YSYEKL. Trimming cost V 4 bases and J 7 bases; bases outside gene matches: 10. CDR3 length: 16 amino acids. CDR3 nucleotides: TGCGCCAGCAGCCGCAGTACAGGGGAGGTGAATTCACCCCTCCACTTT. Its protein product is CASSRSTGEVNSPLHF.

The rearrangement links TRBV20-1 to TRBJ1-2, with D unresolved. Trimming removed 3 bases from V and 4 bases from J, with 6 bases in between. The length of the CDR3 is 11 residues. Germline CDR1 and CDR2: DFQATT and SNEGSKA (reference sequence). This CDR3 reads CSASSSYGYTF. CDR3 nucleotides: TGCAGTGCTAGTTCCAGCTATGGCTACACCTTC.

The V gene is TRBV2, the J gene TRBJ2-2; 8 nucleotides line up with TRBD1. With 6 bases clipped from V and 1 base from J, the junction kept 4 bases outside the gene matches. Germline V gene data show CDR1 as SNHLY and CDR2 as FYNNEI. The CDR3 is 15 amino acids. CDR3 protein: CASRTGTGNTGELFF. Written as DNA, the CDR3 is TGTGCCAGCAGGACCGGGACAGGGAACACCGGGGAGCTGTTTTTT.

The chain is built from TRBV5-1 and TRBJ2-3; 15 bases align to TRBD2. V trimming: 4 bases; J trimming: 4 bases; junction bases outside the gene matches: 4. CDR3 length equals 16 residues. Germline assignment: CDR1 SGHRS and CDR2 YFSETQ. In nucleotides, the CDR3 is TGCGCCAGCAGCATTAGGACTAGCGGGGGGGCAGATACGCAGTATTTT. Encoded protein: CASSIRTSGGADTQYF.

CDR3 amino acids: CASSPGQGFGQPQHF. As DNA, the CDR3 is TGTGCCAGCAGTCCGGGACAGGGATTTGGTCAGCCCCAGCATTTT. V is TRBV6-5 and J is TRBJ1-5, with 9 bases fitting TRBD1. J was trimmed by 6 bases and V by 5 bases; bases with no gene match: 8. Germline V gene lookup returns CDR1 MNHEY and CDR2 SVGAGI. CDR3 length equals 15 residues.

This chain joins TRBV29-1 and TRBJ1-1, with 7 bases that match TRBD1. J gave up 1 base and V 4 bases, and 3 bases lay outside the gene matches. The germline gives CDR1 SQVTM, CDR2 ANQGSEA. The CDR3 is 13 amino acids. This CDR3 is CSVGGQRNTEAFF. The CDR3 DNA reads TGCAGCGTTGGGGGACAGAGGAACACTGAAGCTTTCTTT. Supplemented by reference TRBV29-1 and TRBJ1-1, the full variable domain reads SAVISQKPSRDICQRGTSLTIQCQVDSQVTMMFWYRQQPGQSLTLIATANQGSEATYESGFVIDKFPISRPNLTFSTLTVSNMSPEDSSIYLCSVGGQRNTEAFFGQGTRLTVV.

CDR3 DNA: TGTGCCAGCAGTGAAAACCCGAACACTGAAGCTTTCTTT. It translates to CASSENPNTEAFF. The V call is TRBV6-4, the J call TRBJ1-1; D is unclear. Germline V gives CDR1 MRHNA, CDR2 SNTAGT. CDR3 size: 13 residues. V dropped 3 bases and J dropped 1 base, with 6 bases sitting between them.

The gene calls are TRBV20-1 and TRBJ1-2; maybe TRBD1 (5 bases). Trimming cost V 3 bases and J 4 bases, with 9 bases left between them. Germline V gene lookup returns CDR1 DFQATT and CDR2 SNEGSKA (reference sequence). The CDR3 runs 12 residues. CDR3 coding DNA: TGCAGTGCTAGTGGCAGGGTCTATGGCTACACCTTC. Protein sequence: CSASGRVYGYTF.

In nucleotides, the CDR3 is TGCAGCGCCCGGTCGGACAGGGGAGCGCCTGAAGCTTTCTTT. It codes for CSARSDRGAPEAFF. The rearrangement uses TRBV29-1 and TRBJ1-1; 9 positions agree with TRBD1. Trimming took 7 bases from V and 6 from J; bases not matched to a gene: 12. The CDR3 has 14 residues. The germline V gene has CDR1 SQVTM and CDR2 ANQGSEA.

The rearrangement uses TRBV4-1 and TRBJ2-7; TRBD2 agrees at 8 bases. The V gene end was trimmed by 0 bases and the J gene end by 6 bases; junction bases not matched to a gene: 7. Germline V lookup: CDR1 MGHRA, CDR2 YSYEKL. This CDR3 is 15 amino acids long. CDR3 sequence reads: CASSQEFAGGAEQYV. As DNA, the CDR3 is TGCGCCAGCAGCCAAGAATTTGCCGGGGGGGCCGAGCAGTACGTC.

The rearrangement joins TRBV14 to TRBJ2-6; possibly TRBD1 for D (6 bases). Trimming removed 3 bases from V and 0 bases from J, with 9 bases in between. Germline assignment: CDR1 SGHDN and CDR2 FVKESK. There are 16 residues in the CDR3. Here the CDR3 reads CASSHLQGSGANVLTF. In DNA form, the CDR3 reads TGTGCCAGCAGCCACCTACAGGGCTCTGGGGCCAACGTCCTGACTTTC.

This chain joins TRBV7-8 and TRBJ2-7; the D gene could be TRBD1 or TRBD2 (6 bases each). Germline V gene data show CDR1 as SGHVS and CDR2 as FQNEAQ. Trimming took off 5 bases at V and 6 bases at J, with 14 bases between the two ends. The CDR3 loop spans 13 amino acids. The CDR3 here is CASSGQQGGEQYV. CDR3 DNA sequence: TGTGCCAGCAGCGGGCAACAGGGAGGCGAGCAGTACGTC.

The genes are TRBV11-3 and TRBJ2-3; no definite D call. The germline V gene has CDR1 SGHNT and CDR2 YENEEA. Trimming took off 8 bases at V and 4 bases at J, with 4 bases between the two ends. The CDR3 extends over 10 amino acids. The CDR3 bases are TGTGCCAGCGGCTCAGATACGCAGTATTTT. This gives the protein CASGSDTQYF.

CDR3 bases: TGCGCCAGCAGCGATTCCGGGACGGGAAACTACGAGCAGTACGTC. Translation gives CASSDSGTGNYEQYV. The V call is TRBV10-2, the J call TRBJ2-7; D possibly matches TRBD1 or TRBD2 (5 bases each). This CDR3 spans 15 amino acids. V was pared by 6 bases and J by 3 bases, with 18 bases between. Germline-derived CDR1 and CDR2 are WSHSY and SAAADI.

The rearrangement uses TRBV18 and TRBJ1-2; possible D gene TRBD1, 5 bases. Trimming cost V 1 base and J 3 bases, with 12 bases left between them. In germline, CDR1 is KGHSH, CDR2 LQKENI. The length of the CDR3 is 15 residues. Here the CDR3 reads CASSPQGRQDYGYTF. The CDR3, as DNA: TGTGCCAGCTCACCACAGGGACGGCAGGACTATGGCTACACCTTC. Together with reference TRBV18 and TRBJ1-2, the CDR3 gives the full variable domain: NAGVMQNPRHLVRRRGQEARLRCSPMKGHSHVYWYRQLPEEGLKFMVYLQKENIIDESGMPKERFSAEFPKEGPSILRIQQVVRGDSAAYFCASSPQGRQDYGYTFGSGTRLTVV.

V is TRBV7-2 and J is TRBJ1-6; D gene uncertain. Trimming removed 5 bases at V and 10 bases at J, with 15 bases between. In germline, CDR1 is SGHTA, CDR2 FQGNSA. The CDR3 consists of 14 residues. CDR3 bases: TGTGCCAGCAGCCCGATTCTACGTGGATCACCCCTCCACTTT. Protein: CASSPILRGSPLHF. Full variable domain (remainder filled in from reference TRBV7-2 and TRBJ1-6): GAGVSQSPSNKVTEKGKDVELRCDPISGHTALYWYRQSLGQGLEFLIYFQGNSAPDKSGLPSDRFSAERTGGSVSTLTIQRTQQEDSAVYLCASSPILRGSPLHFGNGTRLTVT.

The chain recombines TRBV19 with TRBJ1-1, with D maybe TRBD1 (6 bases). CDR1 and CDR2 from the germline V gene are LNHDA and SQIVND (reference sequence). The V end was cut by 7 bases, the J end by 6 bases, with 18 bases between. The CDR3 runs to 14 residues. In nucleotides, the CDR3 is TGTGCCAGTAATAGCGGGCCCCCAGGGGCTGAAGCTTTCTTT. It yields the protein CASNSGPPGAEAFF.

V and J are TRBV5-1 and TRBJ2-2; D is unresolved. This CDR3 comprises 17 residues. V was trimmed by 0 bases and J by 7 bases, leaving 19 bases between them. CDR1 is SGHRS and CDR2 is YFSETQ in the germline V gene. DNA of the CDR3: TGCGCCAGCAGCTTGGGTTCCTTAAACGAAGCGTTCGGGGAGCTGTTTTTT. It translates to CASSLGSLNEAFGELFF. Based on the CDR3 plus reference TRBV5-1 and TRBJ2-2, the full variable domain is KAGVTQTPRYLIKTRGQQVTLSCSPISGHRSVSWYQQTPGQGLQFLFEYFSETQRNKGNFPGRFSGRQFSNSRSEMNVSTLELGDSALYLCASSLGSLNEAFGELFFGEGSRLTVL.

V and J are TRBV2 and TRBJ2-5, with D possibly matching TRBD2 (5 bases). Trimming removed 3 bases at V and 2 bases at J, with 7 bases between. Germline CDR1 reads SNHLY; CDR2 reads FYNNEI. The CDR3 runs 13 residues. The CDR3 is CASSDSGQETQYF. In DNA form, the CDR3 reads TGTGCCAGCAGTGACAGCGGTCAAGAGACCCAGTACTTC.